Listed below are T cell receptor beta chains from one sample, sequenced in a study of OX40 agonist ivuxolimab in advanced cancers. Profiled with immunoSEQ multiplex PCR; TCRdb holds only in-frame clones, not every one. The sample includes about 70,000 clones, 89% of them seen just once. This material consisted of CD4+ or CD8+ T cells sorted from blood, taken in a trial of the OX40 agonist ivuxolimab. Receptor source: an adult with an advanced solid tumor such as melanoma, head and neck, liver or kidney cancer. CDR3s include the opening cysteine and the closing phenylalanine or tryptophan. The D gene is left open where the match is weak. Clone size is shown for a subset of rows, as once, few, many or a class of expanded clone.

V gene,CDR3 length,D gene,J gene,clone size,CDR3 protein,CDR3 DNA
TRBV2,14,-,TRBJ2-2,-,CASSVLAGTGELFF,TGTGCCAGCAGTGTTCTGGCGGGCACCGGGGAGCTGTTTTTT
TRBV19,14,TRBD1,TRBJ2-7,-,CASSIRTGENEQYF,TGTGCCAGTAGTATCAGGACAGGGGAGAACGAGCAGTACTTC
TRBV19,14,-,TRBJ2-7,-,CASSTPANSYEQYF,TGTGCCAGTAGTACCCCAGCGAACTCCTACGAGCAGTACTTC
TRBV5-4,14,TRBD1,TRBJ2-7,-,CASSLSKGAYEQYF,TGTGCCAGCAGCTTGTCCAAGGGGGCTTACGAGCAGTACTTC
TRBV29-1,12,-,TRBJ1-2,-,CSVEGTNYGYTF,TGCAGCGTTGAAGGTACTAACTATGGCTACACCTTC
TRBV7-9,15,TRBD1,TRBJ2-5,-,CASSSQTGVGETQYF,TGTGCCAGCAGCTCTCAGACAGGGGTCGGGGAGACCCAGTACTTC
TRBV5-1,21,TRBD2,TRBJ2-2,-,CASSVGLAGGSKIPNTGELFF,TGCGCCAGCAGCGTCGGGTTAGCGGGGGGCTCGAAAATACCGAACACCGGGGAGCTGTTTTTT
TRBV30,11,-,TRBJ1-3,-,CAWGQGDTIYF,TGTGCCTGGGGCCAGGGAGACACCATATATTTT
TRBV10-1,18,TRBD1,TRBJ2-3,-,CASYLVDRGTPSTDTQYF,TGCGCCAGCTATCTCGTTGACAGGGGCACGCCTAGCACAGATACGCAGTATTTT
TRBV6-1,13,-,TRBJ2-7,few,CASGVQGTYEQYF,TGTGCCAGCGGGGTACAGGGTACCTACGAGCAGTACTTC
TRBV5-1,13,TRBD1,TRBJ2-5,-,CASSEGARETQYF,TGCGCCAGCAGCGAGGGGGCGCGGGAGACCCAGTACTTC
TRBV19,15,TRBD1,TRBJ2-1,-,CASSRPRGSYNEQFF,TGTGCCAGTAGTAGACCCAGGGGGTCCTACAATGAGCAGTTCTTC
TRBV2,12,-,TRBJ1-1,-,CAGGSLNTEAFF,TGTGCCGGGGGGAGCCTTAACACTGAAGCTTTCTTT
TRBV5-1,15,-,TRBJ1-2,-,CASSRGGRSNYGYTF,TGCGCCAGCAGTCGCGGGGGACGGTCTAACTATGGCTACACCTTC
TRBV11-2,13,-,TRBJ2-2,-,CASSTHTAGELFF,TGTGCCAGCAGCACCCACACGGCCGGGGAGCTGTTTTTT
TRBV28,15,TRBD1,TRBJ1-5,-,CASSLGQGGNQPQHF,TGTGCCAGCAGCCTCGGACAGGGGGGCAATCAGCCCCAGCATTTT
TRBV2,14,-,TRBJ1-4,-,CASRGGRVNEKLFF,TGTGCCAGCAGGGGGGGACGGGTGAATGAAAAACTGTTTTTT
TRBV7-2,15,TRBD1,TRBJ1-4,-,CASSFDRGPNEKLFF,TGTGCCAGCAGCTTCGACAGGGGGCCTAATGAAAAACTGTTTTTT
TRBV7-2,16,-,TRBJ1-5,-,CASSSTGGGSNQPQHF,TGTGCCAGCAGCTCCACGGGGGGCGGTAGCAATCAGCCCCAGCATTTT
TRBV10-3,14,-,TRBJ1-2,-,CAISDYRRNDGYTF,TGTGCCATCAGTGACTACAGGCGAAATGATGGCTACACCTTC